This T cell receptor beta chain was captured by sequencing in a study of cytomegalovirus exposure and HLA in healthy donors. Whole-study results and caveats: HLA alleles were associated with 17,000 or so TCR beta sequences in a later analysis at 0.05 false discovery rate. Rarity marked most TCR sequences, yet some public TCRs occurred in many donors.

PCR used 60 Vbeta primers and 13 Jbeta primers. Profiled with immunoSEQ multiplex PCR; TCRdb holds only in-frame clones, not every one. The table includes around 78,000 clones, around 82% detected once. As to this clone: The antigen is undetermined. The germline gene is not matched at one end of the junction; a read error may be the cause.

The sequenced material came from PBMCs. The sequence derives from a male donor in good health and CMV-seronegative.

CDR3 loop: CAGRTDEYDYTF. The CDR3 DNA is TGTGCCGGTCGGACAGACGAATATGACTACACCTTC. The chain combines TRBV2 with TRBJ1-2, with D possibly being TRBD1 (6 bases). CDR3 length: 12 amino acids. CDR1 SNHLY and CDR2 FYNNEI come from the germline V gene.